Listed here is a single T cell receptor beta chain. The data originate from a study of blood T cell repertoires in COVID-19. Study background: Italy, Spain and the United States were the sources of the convalescent and acute COVID-19 samples. PBMCs, B-cell-depleted T cells, or T cells were the source of the cDNA or gDNA that made up the material.

Source study methods: Reference gene primers were amplified, and this amplification served to estimate nucleated cell counts. The assay was immunoSEQ multiplex PCR, and TCRdb's table has in-frame clones only and misses some. The DNA was the basis for D and trimming; V, J and clone size are from that table. The table shows roughly 260,000 clones, with roughly 87% occurring only once. Participant-reported clinical history was the basis for cohort assignment. This CDR3 is built from 14 residues. The ends were cut back, 1 base at V and 8 bases at J, with 14 bases in the middle. Per the germline V gene, CDR1 is LGHNA and CDR2 is YSLEER.

The TCR originated in a woman aged 25 to 39 with acute COVID-19. Sequenced material: PBMCs or T cells enriched from blood (not recorded which). The chain has TRBV4-3 and TRBJ1-1; TRBD1 might be the D (6 bases). The CDR3 here is CASSQGLGGEEAFF. CDR3 nucleotides: TGCGCCAGCAGCCAAGGACTAGGGGGGGAAGAAGCTTTCTTT.